Listed here is a single T cell receptor (beta chain). No antigen is known for it. Trimming took 1 base from V and 6 from J, leaving 8 bases between them. The germline V gene has CDR1 SGHTS and CDR2 YDEGEE. The CDR3 sequence is 12 residues long. Amplification used 60 Vbeta primers and 13 Jbeta primers. Data came from immunoSEQ multiplex PCR; TCRdb stores just in-frame clones and leaves some out. Its table records about 200,000 clones. The data derive from a study of cytomegalovirus exposure and HLA in healthy donors. As for the study in general: There were just under 400 genotyped donors. Of these, roughly 84% fell in the genetic ancestry cluster associated with self-reported Caucasian donors.

Whole-study findings and limits: When the data were analyzed later, several of the most significant clusters appeared to be linked to common viral pathogens.

This sequence originates from a girl aged 2 to 9 in good health and CMV-seropositive. The gene calls are TRBV5-8 and TRBJ2-7; D possibly corresponds to TRBD1 (6 bases). The sample comprised PBMCs. The CDR3 spells CASSLPGVEQYF. CDR3 nucleotide sequence: TGTGCCAGCAGCTTGCCAGGGGTCGAGCAGTACTTC.